This TCR beta chain appears in the sequencing data of a study of response to subunit inactivated influenza vaccine. Trimming took 9 bases from V and 1 from J; bases not matched to a gene: 2. In germline, CDR1 is WSHSY, CDR2 SAAADI. The CDR3 is made up of 13 amino acids. About this clonotype: The antigen is undetermined.

Notes on the study in general: With each seasonal influenza vaccination, the authors suggested, few new T cells are recruited.

TCRdb recomputed calls from the RT-PCR reads with MiXCR, one row per CDR3 protein. The top ten clones hold 9.5% to 13% of a sample with hundreds of thousands of distinct CDR3 sequences, 18% of them seen once. The TCR was taken from a middle-aged man who received an inactivated influenza vaccine. The chain combines TRBV10-2 with TRBJ2-7; 11 bases are shared with TRBD1. Sequencing was performed on PBMCs from blood, taken 4 to 6 days after vaccination. The CDR3 DNA sequence: TGCGCCAGTGGGACAGGGGGTTCCTACGAGCAGTACTTC. The encoded protein is CASGTGGSYEQYF.